Each of the 20 T cell receptor beta chains below was sequenced from the same sample in a study of T cell responses to AZD1222 COVID-19 vaccine. The table came from immunoSEQ multiplex PCR; TCRdb's copy has only in-frame clones and leaves some out. The repertoire holds 200,000 to 250,000 clones, with roughly 91% as singletons. The sample in question was peripheral blood, obtained on day 0 of MenACWY control vaccination. The receptors were sampled from an adult in good health.

This chain joins TRBV5-1 and TRBJ1-1; D unclear. CDR3 length equals 14 residues. Trimming cost V 0 bases and J 4 bases, with 10 bases left between them. Germline V lookup: CDR1 SGHRS, CDR2 YFSETQ. CDR3 sequence: CASSLAVKGTEAFF. The DNA for the CDR3 is TGCGCCAGCAGCTTGGCCGTGAAGGGCACTGAAGCTTTCTTT.

The chain employs TRBV7-8 and TRBJ1-2; no clear D gene. Germline values: CDR1 SGHVS, CDR2 FQNEAQ. CDR3 size: 14 residues. The V gene lost 3 bases and the J gene lost 0 bases, with 8 bases spanning the gap. CDR3 sequence reads: CASSLRGANYGYTF. The CDR3 nucleotides are TGTGCCAGCAGCTTGCGAGGAGCTAACTATGGCTACACCTTC.

The rearrangement joins TRBV18 to TRBJ2-7; D is perhaps TRBD1 or TRBD2 (6 bases each). The CDR3 is 14 amino acids. V was trimmed by 5 bases and J by 4 bases, leaving 15 bases between them. Germline V gives CDR1 KGHSH, CDR2 LQKENI. CDR3 sequence: CASSRGTGTYEQYF. The DNA for the CDR3 is TGTGCCAGCTCAAGGGGCACAGGGACTTACGAGCAGTACTTC.

CDR3 nucleotides: TGTGCCAGCAGTCAGGGGCGGTTCGGGACCCAGTACTTC. Protein product: CASSQGRFGTQYF. This chain links TRBV6-5 with TRBJ2-5; perhaps TRBD1 as D (6 bases). The CDR3 covers 13 residues. Germline assignment: CDR1 MNHEY and CDR2 SVGAGI. Trimming took 5 bases from V and 7 from J, leaving 14 bases between them.

This clone occurred once. Here the CDR3 DNA reads TGTGCCAGTAGTATAATCGACAGGGGTTATCAGCCCCAGCATTTT. Protein sequence: CASSIIDRGYQPQHF. The chain employs TRBV19 and TRBJ1-5, with TRBD1 identical over 8 bases. V dropped 2 bases and J dropped 5; count of bases not matched to a gene: 5. The germline V gene encodes CDR1 LNHDA and CDR2 SQIVND (reference sequence). The CDR3 covers 15 residues.

DNA of the CDR3: TGTGCCAGTAAAGGGGAAGGGTACAATGAGCAGTTCTTC. Translation: CASKGEGYNEQFF. The rearrangement uses TRBV19 and TRBJ2-1; perhaps TRBD1 as D (5 bases). The V end lost 7 bases, the J end lost 4 bases, and 11 bases lay between the germline ends. CDR1 is LNHDA and CDR2 is SQIVND in the germline V gene (reference sequence). The CDR3 sequence is 13 residues long.

The chain joins TRBV3-1 (or the pseudogene TRBV3-2) to TRBJ2-5; 9 nucleotides match TRBD2. Germline loops: CDR1 LGHDT, CDR2 YNNKEL (reference sequence). J was trimmed by 5 bases and V by 0 bases; bases with no gene match: 7. This CDR3 is 16 amino acids long. The CDR3 is CASSQDLRGGPETQYF. In DNA form, the CDR3 reads TGTGCCAGCAGCCAAGATCTGCGGGGGGGCCCTGAGACCCAGTACTTC.

The chain uses TRBV11-3 and TRBJ1-3; no clear D gene. CDR1 and CDR2 from the germline V gene are SGHNT and YENEEA. This CDR3 is built from 12 residues. The V end lost 5 bases, the J end lost 4 bases, and 6 bases lay between the germline ends. The CDR3 nucleotides are TGTGCCAGCAGCCCCTCCGGAAACACCATATATTTT. This encodes CASSPSGNTIYF.

The V call is TRBV5-8, the J call TRBJ1-6; D remains unclear. Trimming removed 5 bases at V and 9 bases at J, with 18 bases between. Germline CDR1 SGHTS, CDR2 YDEGEE. CDR3 length: 15 residues. CDR3 nucleotides: TGTGCCAGCAGTCCAGGTTCCCCTCCCAGTTCACCCCTCCACTTT. Amino acid sequence: CASSPGSPPSSPLHF. Based on the CDR3 plus reference TRBV5-8 and TRBJ1-6, the full variable domain is EAGVTQSPTHLIKTRGQQATLRCSPISGHTSVYWYQQALGLGLQFLLWYDEGEERNRGNFPPRFSGRQFPNYSSELNVNALELEDSALYLCASSPGSPPSSPLHFGNGTRLTVT.

The rearrangement joins TRBV5-1 to TRBJ2-1, with D perhaps matching TRBD2 (5 bases). In germline, CDR1 is SGHRS, CDR2 YFSETQ. The CDR3 contains 15 residues. The V gene lost 2 bases and the J gene lost 10 bases, with 19 bases spanning the gap. CDR3 in amino acids: CASSFLATLQWEQFF. The CDR3 nucleotides are TGCGCCAGCAGCTTCTTAGCGACCCTTCAATGGGAGCAGTTCTTC.

The chain joins TRBV7-6 to TRBJ1-1; TRBD1 is a possible D gene (5 bases). The CDR3 covers 15 residues. The ends were cut back, 1 base at V and 1 base at J, with 10 bases in the middle. Germline CDR1 SGHVS, CDR2 FNYEAQ. The DNA of the CDR3 is TGTGCCAGCAGCTTAGGACCCCAGGGGAACACTGAAGCTTTCTTT. Encoded protein: CASSLGPQGNTEAFF.

This chain links TRBV6-5 with TRBJ1-1, with D possibly TRBD1 on 5 matching bases. Trimming removed 5 bases from V and 4 bases from J, with 11 bases in between. This CDR3 contains 13 residues. CDR1 and CDR2 (germline): MNHEY, SVGAGI. CDR3 DNA sequence: TGTGCCAGCAGTCGCCGACAGCCCACTGAAGCTTTCTTT. Its translation: CASSRRQPTEAFF.

The chain joins TRBV7-9 to TRBJ1-2, with D possibly matching TRBD1 (5 bases). Trimming shortened V by 2 bases and J by 6 bases, and 16 bases separated the two germline ends. Germline V gene lookup returns CDR1 SEHNR and CDR2 FQNEAQ (reference sequence). The CDR3 has 15 residues. CDR3 coding DNA: TGTGCCAGCAGCTTATCTTCCGGGGCCCTAAATGGCTACACCTTC. Translation: CASSLSSGALNGYTF.

The gene calls are TRBV19 and TRBJ1-1, with D hard to call. Between the trimmed V and J ends, which lost 3 bases and 3 bases, there was a span of 14 bases. Germline assignment: CDR1 LNHDA and CDR2 SQIVND (reference sequence). The CDR3 is made up of 15 amino acids. The CDR3 reads CASSIYKGGDTEAFF. As DNA, the CDR3 is TGTGCCAGTAGTATCTACAAGGGTGGAGACACTGAAGCTTTCTTT.

In this sample, this clone turned up a few times. V gene TRBV6-6 combines with J gene TRBJ2-5; a possible D gene is TRBD1 (6 bases). The ends were cut back, 6 bases at V and 5 bases at J, with 13 bases in the middle. The CDR3 extends over 13 amino acids. The germline V gene has CDR1 MNHNY and CDR2 SVGAGI (reference sequence). The CDR3 DNA sequence: TGTGCCAGCAGGGACAGTGAGCGGGAGACCCAGTACTTC. Protein: CASRDSERETQYF.

In nucleotides, the CDR3 is TGTGCCAGCAGCTCCCGGACAGGGGGGACTGAAGCTTTCTTT. Translating gives CASSSRTGGTEAFF. The genes are TRBV11-2 and TRBJ1-1, with 10 nucleotides matching TRBD1. The V gene's germline CDR1 is SGHAT and CDR2 FQNNGV. Germline trimming cut 4 bases from V and 5 bases from J; bases unmatched to any gene: 4. The CDR3 runs 14 residues. Based on the CDR3 plus reference TRBV11-2 and TRBJ1-1, the full variable domain is EAGVAQSPRYKIIEKRQSVAFWCNPISGHATLYWYQQILGQGPKLLIQFQNNGVVDDSQLPKDRFSAERLKGVDSTLKIQPAKLEDSAVYLCASSSRTGGTEAFFGQGTRLTVV.

The DNA for the CDR3 is TGTGCCAGCGCCCGAGGTCGCGCGAGCTCCTACGAGCAGTACTTC. Protein sequence: CASARGRASSYEQYF. J is TRBJ2-7 and V is TRBV6-6; D remains unclear. With 8 bases removed from V and 0 bases from J, the gap between germline ends came to 17 bases. The V gene's germline CDR1 is MNHNY and CDR2 SVGAGI (reference sequence). The CDR3 spans 15 residues.

This chain joins TRBV5-8 and TRBJ2-3; 8 bases align to TRBD2. The CDR3 totals 16 residues. In germline, CDR1 is SGHTS, CDR2 YDEGEE. Trimming cost V 2 bases and J 2 bases; bases outside gene matches: 7. This chain's CDR3 is CASSFEAGATTDTQYF. The CDR3 DNA sequence: TGTGCCAGCAGCTTTGAAGCGGGGGCTACCACAGATACGCAGTATTTT.

The chain links TRBV28 to TRBJ1-4; D possibly corresponds to TRBD1 (5 bases). This CDR3 spans 14 amino acids. The V gene's germline CDR1 is MDHEN and CDR2 SYDVKM. Trimming left V 4 bases short and J 7 bases short, with 13 bases between. The CDR3 DNA reads TGTGCCAGCAGTTCAGGGACTGTCTCTGAAAAACTGTTTTTT. Its translation: CASSSGTVSEKLFF.

The chain combines TRBV7-9 with TRBJ1-3; D is uncertain. The CDR3 has 12 residues. Trimming stripped 3 bases from V and 4 bases from J, with 4 bases between. Looked up from germline, CDR1 is SEHNR and CDR2 is FQNEAQ (reference sequence). CDR3 in DNA: TGTGCCAGCAGCTTCTCGGGAAACACCATATATTTT. Translated: CASSFSGNTIYF.